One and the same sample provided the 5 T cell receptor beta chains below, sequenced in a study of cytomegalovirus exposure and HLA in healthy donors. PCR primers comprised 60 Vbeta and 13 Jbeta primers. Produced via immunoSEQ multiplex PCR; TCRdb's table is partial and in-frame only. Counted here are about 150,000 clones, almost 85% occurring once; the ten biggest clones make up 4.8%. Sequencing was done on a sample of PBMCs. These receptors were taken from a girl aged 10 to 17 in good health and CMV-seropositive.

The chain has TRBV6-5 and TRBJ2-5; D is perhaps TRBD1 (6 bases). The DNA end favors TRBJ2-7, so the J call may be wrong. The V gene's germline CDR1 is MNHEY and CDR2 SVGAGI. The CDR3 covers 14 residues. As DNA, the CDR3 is TGTGCCAGCAGTTACGGTACAGGGTGGAACGAGCAGTACTTC. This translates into CASSYGTGWNEQYF.

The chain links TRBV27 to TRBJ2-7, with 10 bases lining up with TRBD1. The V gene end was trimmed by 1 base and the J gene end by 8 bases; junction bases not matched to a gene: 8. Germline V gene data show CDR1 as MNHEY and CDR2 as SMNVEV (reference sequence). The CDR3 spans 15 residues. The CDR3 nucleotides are TGTGCCAGCAGTTTATTCGGAGGGACAGGGGTGCAGCAGTACTTC. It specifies CASSLFGGTGVQQYF.

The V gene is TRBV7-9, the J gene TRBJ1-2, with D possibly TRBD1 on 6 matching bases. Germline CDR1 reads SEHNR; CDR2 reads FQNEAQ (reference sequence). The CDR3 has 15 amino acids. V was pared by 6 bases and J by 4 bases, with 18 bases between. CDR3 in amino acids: CASSSPGQHSYGYTF. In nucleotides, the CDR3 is TGTGCCAGCAGTTCTCCCGGACAGCATAGCTATGGCTACACCTTC.

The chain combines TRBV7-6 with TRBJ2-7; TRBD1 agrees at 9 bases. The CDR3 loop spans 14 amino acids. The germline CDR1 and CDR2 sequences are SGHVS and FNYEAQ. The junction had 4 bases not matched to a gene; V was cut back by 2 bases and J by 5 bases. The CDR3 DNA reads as TGTGCCAGCAGCTTAAACAGGGGGCTCGACGAGCAGTACTTC. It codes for CASSLNRGLDEQYF.

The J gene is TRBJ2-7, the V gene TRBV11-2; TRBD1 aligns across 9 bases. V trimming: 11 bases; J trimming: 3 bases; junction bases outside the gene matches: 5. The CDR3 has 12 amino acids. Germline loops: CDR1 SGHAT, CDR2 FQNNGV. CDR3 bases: TGTGCCGTACCGGGACAGGGCTACGAGCAGTACTTC. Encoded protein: CAVPGQGYEQYF. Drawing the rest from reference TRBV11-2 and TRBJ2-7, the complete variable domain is EAGVAQSPRYKIIEKRQSVAFWCNPISGHATLYWYQQILGQGPKLLIQFQNNGVVDDSQLPKDRFSAERLKGVDSTLKIQPAKLEDSAVYLCAVPGQGYEQYFGPGTRLTVT.